The 32 T cell receptor beta chains below all came from one sample that was sequenced in a study of technical replicates of blood from several donors. Assay used: immunoSEQ multiplex PCR; TCRdb lists only in-frame clones, some missing. The sample records around 81,000 clones, about 94% being singletons. Material: T cells isolated from PBMCs. The origin of the receptors is a human donor in good health.

The V and J genes are TRBV27 and TRBJ1-1; D possibly corresponds to TRBD1 (5 bases). The V gene lost 5 bases and the J gene lost 10 bases, with 17 bases spanning the gap. This CDR3 has 13 amino acids. Germline loops: CDR1 MNHEY, CDR2 SMNVEV (reference sequence). The CDR3 nucleotides are TGTGCCAGCAGTCCGGGCGCTCAGGGTAGAGCTTTCTTT. It encodes CASSPGAQGRAFF.

This chain links TRBV5-4 with TRBJ2-1; 7 nucleotides match TRBD2. The CDR3 is 15 amino acids. Germline CDR1 is SGHNT and CDR2 is YYREEE (reference sequence). V lost 0 bases to trimming and J lost 3 bases; unmatched junction nucleotides: 3. The CDR3 nucleotides are TGTGCCAGCAGCTTGGGCGGGAGTGTCTACAATGAGCAGTTCTTC. It codes for CASSLGGSVYNEQFF.

V is TRBV13 and J is TRBJ2-1; D gene ambiguous. Trimming removed 3 bases at V and 5 bases at J, with 14 bases between. CDR3 length: 15 amino acids. Germline V gene data show CDR1 as PRHDT and CDR2 as FYEKMQ (reference sequence). The CDR3 DNA follows: TGTGCCAGCAGCTTTTATATCGCAGTTAACAATGAGCAGTTCTTC. This gives the protein CASSFYIAVNNEQFF.

The chain carries TRBV14 and TRBJ1-2; D unresolved. The CDR3 has 15 amino acids. The V and J ends lost 1 base and 0 bases respectively, with 9 bases between them. Germline V gene sequence: CDR1 SGHDN, CDR2 FVKESK. CDR3 region: CASSQGAETNYGYTF. Written as DNA, the CDR3 is TGTGCCAGCAGCCAAGGTGCGGAGACTAACTATGGCTACACCTTC.

The chain is built from TRBV29-1 and TRBJ2-1, with 7 bases fitting TRBD2. With 7 bases clipped from V and 4 bases from J, the junction kept 7 bases outside the gene matches. Germline V gene data show CDR1 as SQVTM and CDR2 as ANQGSEA. CDR3 length: 13 amino acids. DNA for the CDR3: TGCAGCGCGGCTAGCGGAGCATACAATGAGCAGTTCTTC. Its protein is CSAASGAYNEQFF.

The CDR3 protein is CASSQGLVGGEAADTQYF. The CDR3 DNA follows: TGCGCCAGCAGCCAAGGGTTAGTCGGGGGAGAGGCGGCAGATACGCAGTATTTT. J is TRBJ2-3 and V is TRBV4-3; D possibly corresponds to TRBD2 (6 bases). The V gene lost 1 base and the J gene lost 4 bases, with 21 bases spanning the gap. CDR1 is LGHNA, CDR2 YSLEER, per germline. The CDR3 runs 18 residues.

The CDR3 loop is CASSLVFGGSYNEQFF. For the CDR3, the DNA is TGCGCCAGCAGCTTGGTTTTCGGAGGCTCCTACAATGAGCAGTTCTTC. The chain is built from TRBV5-1 and TRBJ2-1, with TRBD2 as a possible D gene (5 bases). Germline loops: CDR1 SGHRS, CDR2 YFSETQ. V dropped 0 bases and J dropped 0 bases, with 10 bases sitting between them. The CDR3 sequence is 16 residues long.

This sequence joins TRBV2 and TRBJ2-2, with TRBD2 matching over 7 bases. The CDR3 loop spans 16 amino acids. With 6 bases clipped from V and 0 bases from J, the junction kept 7 bases outside the gene matches. Germline V gives CDR1 SNHLY, CDR2 FYNNEI. Written as DNA, the CDR3 is TGTGCCAGCAGCGGAAAGGGGACTACGAACACCGGGGAGCTGTTTTTT. This encodes CASSGKGTTNTGELFF.

This chain uses TRBV11-3 with TRBJ1-1, with D unclear. This CDR3 has 13 amino acids. Per germline, CDR1 SGHNT and CDR2 YENEEA. Trimming stripped 1 base from V and 5 bases from J, with 8 bases between. CDR3 bases: TGTGCCAGCAGCTTAGCCCCGACAACTGAAGCTTTCTTT. Its translation: CASSLAPTTEAFF.

The rearrangement joins TRBV30 to TRBJ2-3, with 10 bases identical to TRBD2. V trimming: 8 bases; J trimming: 1 base; junction bases outside the gene matches: 0. The CDR3 sequence is 12 residues long. Germline assignment: CDR1 GTSNPN and CDR2 SVGIG (reference sequence). CDR3 sequence (DNA): TGTGCCGGGACTAGCGGCACAGATACGCAGTATTTT. Translation gives CAGTSGTDTQYF.

The chain couples TRBV19 to TRBJ2-7; 12 bases agree with TRBD2. In germline, CDR1 is LNHDA, CDR2 SQIVND (reference sequence). The V gene end was trimmed by 5 bases and the J gene end by 4 bases; junction bases not matched to a gene: 9. There are 16 residues in the CDR3. CDR3 nucleotide sequence: TGTGCCAGTAGTTCCCTAGCGGGAGGGCCGAGTTACGAGCAGTACTTC. Translation: CASSSLAGGPSYEQYF.

J is TRBJ2-7 and V is TRBV7-9; TRBD1 aligns across 7 bases. The germline gives CDR1 SEHNR, CDR2 FQNEAQ (reference sequence). Trimming at V came to 4 bases and at J to 6 bases, leaving 6 bases not matched to a gene. This CDR3 region has 13 residues. CDR3 nucleotide sequence: TGTGCCAGCAGCTCGGACAGGTTCGGCGAGCAGTACTTC. This sequence encodes CASSSDRFGEQYF.

This clone was seen only once. This chain links TRBV10-3 with TRBJ2-7; 8 nucleotides line up with TRBD2. CDR1 and CDR2 (germline): ENHRY, SYGVKD. The ends lost 4 bases at V and 1 base at J; junction bases unmatched: 6. The CDR3 sequence is 15 residues long. The CDR3 spells CAISAGGKLSYEQYF. DNA of the CDR3: TGTGCCATCAGTGCGGGGGGGAAGCTTTCCTACGAGCAGTACTTC.

The CDR3, as DNA: TGCGCCAGCAGCCCCCTCTTGAACAGCTACTCTGGAAACACCATATATTTT. Its translation is CASSPLLNSYSGNTIYF. The V and J genes are TRBV4-3 and TRBJ1-3, with unresolved D. Trimming cost V 4 bases and J 0 bases, with 16 bases left between them. The CDR3 is 17 residues long. Germline CDR1 reads LGHNA; CDR2 reads YSLEER.

The rearrangement uses TRBV21-1 and TRBJ2-2; whether TRBD2, the table's D call, matches the DNA was not checked. TRBV21-1 is shown as a pseudogene. There are 16 residues in the CDR3. The chain's CDR3 is CASIPDLAGGVGELFF. Written as DNA, the CDR3 is TGTGCCAGCATCCCGGACCTAGCGGGGGGGGTCGGGGAGCTGTTTTTT.

The chain has TRBV19 and TRBJ2-2; the match to TRBD1 covers 8 bases. The ends lost 0 bases at V and 6 bases at J; junction bases unmatched: 12. Germline V gene lookup returns CDR1 LNHDA and CDR2 SQIVND (reference sequence). The CDR3 totals 18 residues. Here the CDR3 reads CASSIDSQDRVTAGELFF. CDR3 nucleotides: TGTGCCAGTAGTATAGATTCCCAGGACAGGGTTACGGCCGGGGAGCTGTTTTTT.

This rearrangement joins TRBV4-1 to TRBJ2-1; D is perhaps TRBD1 (7 bases). The CDR3 runs to 18 residues. Trimming cost V 1 base and J 10 bases, with 26 bases left between them. Germline assignment: CDR1 MGHRA and CDR2 YSYEKL. The CDR3, as DNA: TGCGCCAGCAGCCAAGGGGCTGCCTTTGTAGGGGGCGCGGGAGAGCAGTTCTTC. This codes for CASSQGAAFVGGAGEQFF.

The chain joins TRBV7-2 to TRBJ1-2, with no clear D. V was trimmed by 7 bases and J by 4 bases, leaving 10 bases between them. The CDR3 has 12 residues. Germline-derived CDR1 and CDR2 are SGHTA and FQGNSA. The CDR3 region has the DNA TGTGCCAGCACGTCGACACCCTATGGCTACACCTTC. Encoded protein: CASTSTPYGYTF.

The CDR3 region has the DNA TGTGCCAGCAGTTACTACCAGGGAATGGGGAATGAAAAACTGTTTTTT. It yields the protein CASSYYQGMGNEKLFF. The V and J genes are TRBV6-5 and TRBJ1-4; D perhaps matches TRBD1 (5 bases). The germline V and J ends were trimmed by 1 base and 5 bases, with 14 bases remaining between them. This CDR3 has 16 residues. The germline V gene encodes CDR1 MNHEY and CDR2 SVGAGI.

The gene calls are TRBV6-6 and TRBJ2-3; D remains ambiguous. Trimming pared 5 bases from V and 0 bases from J, leaving 9 bases between. Germline CDR1 is MNHNY and CDR2 is SVGAGI (reference sequence). CDR3 size: 14 residues. The CDR3 is CASSPLLSTDTQYF. In DNA form, the CDR3 reads TGTGCCAGCAGTCCTCTACTCAGCACAGATACGCAGTATTTT.

This sequence joins TRBV10-3 and TRBJ2-1; D unclear. With 0 bases removed from V and 6 bases from J, the gap between germline ends came to 9 bases. CDR1 and CDR2 from the germline V gene are ENHRY and SYGVKD. This CDR3 region has 14 residues. In nucleotides, the CDR3 is TGTGCCATCAGTGAGTCGGGTAGCAGCAATGAGCAGTTCTTC. Protein sequence: CAISESGSSNEQFF.

CDR3 protein: CASRGRRNTEAFF. The CDR3 DNA is TGTGCCTCCAGGGGGCGCAGGAACACTGAAGCTTTCTTT. The V and J genes are TRBV30 and TRBJ1-1, with 8 bases that match TRBD1. The CDR3 contains 13 residues. Germline V CDR1 and CDR2: GTSNPN, SVGIG (reference sequence). V was pared by 7 bases and J by 1 base, with 5 bases of the junction left unmatched.

V gene TRBV4-1 combines with J gene TRBJ2-1, with a possible D match to TRBD2 (5 bases). V lost 6 bases and J 7 bases, leaving 19 bases between the germline ends. Per the germline V gene, CDR1 is MGHRA and CDR2 is YSYEKL. The CDR3 has 15 residues. The CDR3: CASSRGRGRDNEQFF. For the CDR3, the DNA is TGCGCCAGCAGTCGTGGGAGAGGGAGAGATAATGAGCAGTTCTTC.

V gene TRBV5-6 combines with J gene TRBJ2-7, with 7 bases identical to TRBD1. The CDR3 contains 16 residues. The germline CDR1 and CDR2 sequences are SGHDT and YYEEEE. V dropped 0 bases and J dropped 7; count of bases not matched to a gene: 13. In nucleotides, the CDR3 is TGTGCCAGCAGCTTGGACTCCGGGACAGCTTCTTGGGAGCAGTACTTC. Amino acids: CASSLDSGTASWEQYF.

The rearrangement joins TRBV7-8 to TRBJ2-7, with TRBD2 identical over 7 bases. Germline V gene sequence: CDR1 SGHVS, CDR2 FQNEAQ. CDR3 length: 14 residues. V gave up 4 bases and J gave up 2 bases; unmatched junction bases: 5. The CDR3 reads CASSSASGPYEQYF. In DNA, the CDR3 is TGTGCCAGCAGCTCCGCTAGCGGACCCTACGAGCAGTACTTC.

The chain combines TRBV30 with TRBJ1-3, with 9 bases lining up with TRBD1. The CDR3 has 17 amino acids. Germline lookup yields CDR1 GTSNPN and CDR2 SVGIG (reference sequence). Germline trimming cut 2 bases from V and 1 base from J; bases unmatched to any gene: 9. The CDR3 region has the DNA TGTGCCTGGAGTCCCCTTGGACAGGGGACATCTGGAAACACCATATATTTT. It translates to CAWSPLGQGTSGNTIYF.

The gene calls are TRBV11-2 and TRBJ2-7; 7 bases map to TRBD2. The germline gives CDR1 SGHAT, CDR2 FQNNGV. V dropped 1 base and J dropped 3; count of bases not matched to a gene: 3. The CDR3 is 14 residues long. The CDR3 nucleotides read TGTGCCAGCAGCTTAGTCGCTAGCGGCTACGAGCAGTACTTC. Its protein is CASSLVASGYEQYF.

CDR3 region: CASSGGTSYEQYF. CDR3 DNA: TGTGCCAGCAGCGGCGGGACGTCCTACGAGCAGTACTTC. The chain recombines TRBV9 with TRBJ2-7; a possible D gene is TRBD2 (6 bases). The CDR3 covers 13 residues. Trimming removed 3 bases from V and 1 base from J, with 8 bases in between. Per the germline V gene, CDR1 is SGDLS and CDR2 is YYNGEE. Complete variable domain (other parts from reference TRBV9 and TRBJ2-7): DSGVTQTPKHLITATGQRVTLRCSPRSGDLSVYWYQQSLDQGLQFLIQYYNGEERAKGNILERFSAQQFPDLHSELNLSSLELGDSALYFCASSGGTSYEQYFGPGTRLTVT.

This chain uses TRBV5-6 with TRBJ2-1; D is unclear. The CDR3 contains 12 residues. Germline V lookup: CDR1 SGHDT, CDR2 YYEEEE. The ends were cut back, 4 bases at V and 5 bases at J, with 7 bases in the middle. The CDR3 nucleotides are TGTGCCAGCAGCCCGGTAAACAATGAGCAGTTCTTC. As protein: CASSPVNNEQFF.

The rearrangement links TRBV30 to TRBJ2-1; possibly TRBD1 for D (5 bases). Trimming removed 5 bases from V and 0 bases from J, with 17 bases in between. Looked up from germline, CDR1 is GTSNPN and CDR2 is SVGIG (reference sequence). The CDR3 extends over 16 amino acids. CDR3 region: CAWALGATSSYNEQFF. The CDR3 DNA follows: TGTGCCTGGGCCCTTGGGGCTACCAGCTCCTACAATGAGCAGTTCTTC.

The rearrangement uses TRBV7-8 and TRBJ2-7; D is possibly TRBD1 (5 bases). Trimming pared 5 bases from V and 0 bases from J, leaving 11 bases between. Per germline, CDR1 SGHVS and CDR2 FQNEAQ. The CDR3 length is 14 residues. CDR3 sequence: CASSPTTASYEQYF. The CDR3 DNA reads as TGTGCCAGCAGCCCAACGACAGCCTCCTACGAGCAGTACTTC.

The chain joins TRBV4-3 to TRBJ1-1, with TRBD1 identical over 9 bases. Germline-derived CDR1 and CDR2 are LGHNA and YSLEER. V trimming: 1 base; J trimming: 11 bases; junction bases outside the gene matches: 8. The CDR3 covers 14 residues. CDR3 in amino acids: CASSQGHWDREAFF. The CDR3 DNA sequence: TGCGCCAGCAGCCAAGGACACTGGGACAGGGAGGCTTTCTTT.